This TCR beta chain was documented in a study of blood T cells in healthy people across ages. The study's findings and limits: Per million T cells, TCR beta diversity dropped about linearly as age rose.

A second roughly 7 to 11 cycle PCR used barcoded and J-beta primers. TCRdb passed the 5' RACE reads through MiXCR, listing each CDR3 protein once. Among 1.2 million to 1.5 million distinct CDR3 sequences listed, 55% to 75% were seen once. The V gene end was trimmed by 6 bases and the J gene end by 2 bases; junction bases not matched to a gene: 12. Germline-derived CDR1 and CDR2 are SGHTA and FQGNSA. This CDR3 has 16 amino acids. As to this clonotype: Antigen unknown.

V usage is TRBV7-2 and J usage is TRBJ1-1; 7 bases are a match to TRBD1. The sample comprised blood. This clonotype originated in a man aged 18 to 29 in good health. The CDR3 DNA reads TGTGCCAGCAGTTCAAAGGACAGGCCGGGCAACACTGAAGCTTTCTTT. This sequence encodes CASSSKDRPGNTEAFF.